This T cell receptor (beta chain) was recorded in a study of blood T cell repertoires in COVID-19. Across the study: Collection of acute and convalescent COVID-19 samples took place in the United States, Italy and Spain. T cells, B-cell-depleted T cells, or PBMCs provided the cDNA or gDNA that served as material.

The V end lost 6 bases, the J end lost 2 bases, and 10 bases lay between the germline ends. Germline CDR1 MNHEY, CDR2 SVGAGI. CDR3 length equals 13 residues. Authors' data handling: Amplification with reference gene primers provided the estimates of nucleated cell counts. Here immunoSEQ multiplex PCR was the method, and the copy in TCRdb shows in-frame clones only, minus some. That table supplies the V and J calls and clone size; D and trimming were determined from the DNA. The profile covers more than 55,000 clones, with 86% appearing a single time and roughly 4.4% taken by the ten largest. The genes are TRBV6-5 and TRBJ1-1; no definite D call. What was sequenced was peripheral blood. This sequence was found in a man aged 45-65 years with active COVID-19. CDR3 residues: CASSRRGNTEAFF. The CDR3 bases are TGTGCCAGCAGCCGCAGAGGCAACACTGAAGCTTTCTTT.